The rows below give T cell receptor beta chains drawn from one sample of a study of T-cell reconstitution after alpha-beta-depleted transplantation in children. A single record per CDR3 protein comes from TCRdb applying MiXCR to the PCR reads. The sample shows some 640,000 distinct CDR3 sequences, roughly 15% of them seen only once. The source material was PBMCs from the stem cell graft donor, sampled from the stem cell graft. These TCRs come from a human donor who donated a stem cell graft to a child with acute myeloid leukemia. Each CDR3 is given with its conserved first and last residue. The order of the fields is V gene, J gene, CDR3 protein.

V gene: TRBV20-1
J gene: TRBJ1-2
CDR3 protein: CSASSGTGVNGYTF

V gene: TRBV5-5
J gene: TRBJ2-2
CDR3 protein: CASSLGSGTGIIRELFF

V gene: TRBV6-2/TRBV6-3
J gene: TRBJ1-2
CDR3 protein: CASSYRPGRLLWDYTF

V gene: TRBV7-9
J gene: TRBJ1-1
CDR3 protein: CASSSQGWGTEAFF

V gene: TRBV12-3/TRBV12-4
J gene: TRBJ1-1
CDR3 protein: CASSVPGGGGFGRTEAFF

V gene: TRBV3-1
J gene: TRBJ1-2
CDR3 protein: CASSRSTEAYGYTF

V gene: TRBV12-3/TRBV12-4
J gene: TRBJ2-1
CDR3 protein: CASRSQGPLGEQFF

V gene: TRBV29-1
J gene: TRBJ2-5
CDR3 protein: CSVWTGTLFKETQYF

V gene: TRBV4-3
J gene: TRBJ2-5
CDR3 protein: CASSQDDEQDQETQYF

V gene: TRBV5-1
J gene: TRBJ1-2
CDR3 protein: CASSWVDTLSNYGYTF

V gene: TRBV20-1
J gene: TRBJ2-7
CDR3 protein: CSAANGEQYF

V gene: TRBV6-2/TRBV6-3
J gene: TRBJ2-5
CDR3 protein: CASSYTPRAAETQYF

V gene: TRBV20-1
J gene: TRBJ1-6
CDR3 protein: CSASPGTVRSPLHF

V gene: TRBV27
J gene: TRBJ1-1
CDR3 protein: CGSSFSRGTEAFF

V gene: TRBV7-9
J gene: TRBJ1-2
CDR3 protein: CASSLGGFPHGYTF

V gene: TRBV20-1
J gene: TRBJ2-1
CDR3 protein: CSASNFEGADFYNEQFF

V gene: TRBV5-1
J gene: TRBJ1-6
CDR3 protein: CASSLDAGNSPLHF

V gene: TRBV25-1
J gene: TRBJ2-7
CDR3 protein: CASSELGAARDFHEQYF

V gene: TRBV7-9
J gene: TRBJ2-1
CDR3 protein: CASSSQDRGNEQFF

V gene: TRBV12-3/TRBV12-4
J gene: TRBJ2-5
CDR3 protein: CASSFRTSGQETQYF

V gene: TRBV5-1
J gene: TRBJ1-4
CDR3 protein: CASSLGINSNEKLFF

V gene: TRBV30
J gene: TRBJ2-7
CDR3 protein: CAWSVRQGKAQQYF

V gene: TRBV12-3/TRBV12-4
J gene: TRBJ2-5
CDR3 protein: CASGLYPSGGPETQYF

V gene: TRBV7-8
J gene: TRBJ2-7
CDR3 protein: CASSFGGTPYEQYF

V gene: TRBV24-1
J gene: TRBJ1-4
CDR3 protein: CATQGNGANEKLFF

V gene: TRBV20-1
J gene: TRBJ2-7
CDR3 protein: CSARDPRGIYEQYF